These 17 T cell receptor beta chains were all obtained from the same sample, sequenced in a study of siplizumab effects on memory and regulatory T cells. Profiled with immunoSEQ multiplex PCR; TCRdb holds only in-frame clones, not every one. This sample carries about 120,000 clones, around 93% of them seen once, and the ten largest clones take around 0.16%. Sequenced material: non-Treg CD4+ T cells sorted from blood. The source of these receptors is a human donor in good health.

The rearrangement uses TRBV6-5 and TRBJ1-3, with D unclear. The V end was cut by 10 bases, the J end by 0 bases, with 16 bases between. CDR3 length equals 15 residues. Germline values: CDR1 MNHEY, CDR2 SVGAGI. The CDR3 coding sequence is TGTGCCACCAACGCTCCCCCGAGCTCTGGAAACACCATATATTTT. It is translated as CATNAPPSSGNTIYF.

This clone was recorded once. V and J are TRBV9 and TRBJ2-1; no firm D call. There are 14 residues in the CDR3. Germline CDR1 reads SGDLS; CDR2 reads YYNGEE. V was shortened by 4 bases and J by 4 bases, with 12 bases between the two germline ends. CDR3 bases: TGTGCCAGCAGCCCCGGGTTTGGGTACAATGAGCAGTTCTTC. Its protein product is CASSPGFGYNEQFF.

The chain has TRBV5-1 and TRBJ1-5, with 9 bases identical to TRBD1. Germline values: CDR1 SGHRS, CDR2 YFSETQ. J lost 7 bases, V lost 0 bases, and 2 bases had no gene match. This CDR3 comprises 14 residues. CDR3 bases: TGCGCCAGCAGCTTGGGACAGGGGGACCAGCCCCAGCATTTT. Protein product: CASSLGQGDQPQHF.

The chain is built from TRBV30 and TRBJ1-1; 10 bases align to TRBD1. V gave up 5 bases and J gave up 11 bases; unmatched junction bases: 5. CDR1 and CDR2 (germline): GTSNPN, SVGIG (reference sequence). The CDR3 extends over 11 amino acids. Written as DNA, the CDR3 is TGTGCCTGGGCCCGACAGGGGGCGGCTTTCTTT. Translated, it gives CAWARQGAAFF.

V gene TRBV29-1 combines with J gene TRBJ2-7; D is possibly TRBD1 (6 bases). Trimming removed 7 bases from V and 2 bases from J, with 18 bases in between. Germline lookup yields CDR1 SQVTM and CDR2 ANQGSEA. CDR3 length: 14 amino acids. The CDR3 bases are TGCAGCGCCCTTGGTGGGACAAATACCTACGAGCAGTACTTC. The encoded protein is CSALGGTNTYEQYF.

The CDR3 region has the DNA TGTGCCAGCAGCTCGATTAGACTAGCGGGGGGAACTAGCACAGATACGCAGTATTTT. This translates into CASSSIRLAGGTSTDTQYF. V gene TRBV11-2 combines with J gene TRBJ2-3; 13 bases match TRBD2. The CDR3 consists of 19 residues. Germline-derived CDR1 and CDR2 are SGHAT and FQNNGV. V was clipped by 4 bases and J by 0 bases; unmatched bases: 10.

The chain joins TRBV20-1 to TRBJ1-1; the D is unclear. V was cut by 7 bases and J by 8 bases, with 14 bases left in between. This CDR3 spans 11 amino acids. The germline CDR1 and CDR2 sequences are DFQATT and SNEGSKA (reference sequence). In nucleotides, the CDR3 is TGCAGTGTGTGGAGACTACAGGAAGCTTTCTTT. Translated: CSVWRLQEAFF.

CDR3 nucleotides: TGTGCCAGCTCACCCCGCACAACTAGCACAGATACGCAGTATTTT. This encodes CASSPRTTSTDTQYF. The chain joins TRBV18 to TRBJ2-3; D unclear. Germline CDR1 is KGHSH and CDR2 is LQKENI. CDR3 length: 15 residues. Trimming shortened V by 3 bases and J by 0 bases, and 10 bases separated the two germline ends.

The chain links TRBV4-1 to TRBJ1-1; D unresolved. The CDR3 is made up of 14 amino acids. Trimming cost V 2 bases and J 3 bases, with 10 bases left between them. Germline loops: CDR1 MGHRA, CDR2 YSYEKL. In nucleotides, the CDR3 is TGCGCCAGCAGCCAATTCCCCACCGACACTGAAGCTTTCTTT. It yields the protein CASSQFPTDTEAFF.

The chain joins TRBV28 to TRBJ1-2; the D gene is possibly TRBD1 (6 bases). The CDR3 has 11 residues. Trimming pared 8 bases from V and 8 bases from J, leaving 12 bases between. Germline loops: CDR1 MDHEN, CDR2 SYDVKM. The CDR3 nucleotides are TGTGCCAGCCCACCCAGGGGAGGCTACACCTTC. The encoded protein is CASPPRGGYTF.

V usage is TRBV2 and J usage is TRBJ2-3; the match to TRBD2 covers 9 bases. The CDR3 is 14 residues long. Trimming removed 9 bases from V and 3 bases from J; junction bases left unmatched: 7. Germline CDR1 SNHLY, CDR2 FYNNEI. This CDR3 reads CASASGVETDTQYF. CDR3 DNA: TGTGCCAGTGCTAGCGGGGTAGAGACAGATACGCAGTATTTT.

This sequence joins TRBV28 and TRBJ2-7; perhaps TRBD1 as D (5 bases). The CDR3 contains 11 residues. Per germline, CDR1 MDHEN and CDR2 SYDVKM. V gave up 5 bases and J gave up 7 bases, with 9 bases separating them. The CDR3 nucleotides are TGTGCCAGCAGTCCCCGACAGGAGCAGTACTTC. This translates into CASSPRQEQYF.

This CDR3 reads CAWSKQGAGYTF. The CDR3 bases are TGTGCCTGGAGTAAACAGGGTGCTGGCTACACCTTC. The rearrangement uses TRBV30 and TRBJ1-2; D might be TRBD1 (6 bases). CDR3 length: 12 residues. The V end was cut by 2 bases, the J end by 7 bases, with 11 bases between. Germline V gives CDR1 GTSNPN, CDR2 SVGIG (reference sequence).

The chain links TRBV25-1 to TRBJ2-5; no definite D call. V lost 1 base to trimming and J lost 2 bases, with 8 bases between them. Germline V gene lookup returns CDR1 MGHDK and CDR2 SYGVNS. CDR3 length: 14 amino acids. The DNA of the CDR3 is TGTGCCAGCAGTGAATCCCCAGTTCAAGAGACCCAGTACTTC. It codes for CASSESPVQETQYF.

The chain couples TRBV19 to TRBJ1-5; TRBD1 is a possible D gene (6 bases). Germline lookup yields CDR1 LNHDA and CDR2 SQIVND (reference sequence). This CDR3 is built from 14 residues. Trimming stripped 3 bases from V and 4 bases from J, with 10 bases between. CDR3 loop: CASSITGTNQPQHF. CDR3 bases: TGTGCCAGTAGTATTACAGGGACAAATCAGCCCCAGCATTTT.

The rearrangement joins TRBV27 to TRBJ2-7; D tentatively reads TRBD1 or TRBD2 (5 bases each). The CDR3 runs 12 residues. V lost 0 bases to trimming and J lost 10 bases, with 10 bases between them. Per germline, CDR1 MNHEY and CDR2 SMNVEV (reference sequence). CDR3 amino acids: CASSLSPGQQYF. CDR3 sequence (DNA): TGTGCCAGCAGTTTATCCCCGGGGCAACAGTACTTC.

This chain joins TRBV19 and TRBJ2-5; no reliable D call. V dropped 8 bases and J dropped 3 bases, with 13 bases sitting between them. This CDR3 has 13 residues. The germline V gene encodes CDR1 LNHDA and CDR2 SQIVND (reference sequence). CDR3 protein: CASGPRVEETQYF. The CDR3 DNA is TGTGCCAGTGGACCCCGAGTGGAAGAGACCCAGTACTTC.